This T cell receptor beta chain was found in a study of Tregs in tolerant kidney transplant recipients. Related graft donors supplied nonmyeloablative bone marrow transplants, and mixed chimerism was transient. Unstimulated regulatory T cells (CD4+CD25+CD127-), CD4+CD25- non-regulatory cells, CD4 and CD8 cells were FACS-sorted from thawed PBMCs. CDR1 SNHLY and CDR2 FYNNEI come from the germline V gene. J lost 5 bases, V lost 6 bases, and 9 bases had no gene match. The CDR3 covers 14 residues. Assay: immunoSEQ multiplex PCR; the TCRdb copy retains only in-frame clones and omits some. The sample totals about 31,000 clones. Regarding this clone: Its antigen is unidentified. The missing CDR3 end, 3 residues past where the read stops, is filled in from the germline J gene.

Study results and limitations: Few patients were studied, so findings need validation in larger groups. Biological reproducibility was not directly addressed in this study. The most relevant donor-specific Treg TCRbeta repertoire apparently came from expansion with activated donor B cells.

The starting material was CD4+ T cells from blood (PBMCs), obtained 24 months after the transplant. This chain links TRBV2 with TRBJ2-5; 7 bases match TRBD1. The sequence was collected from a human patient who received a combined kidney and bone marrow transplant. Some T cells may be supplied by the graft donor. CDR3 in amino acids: CASSTRQGGETQYF. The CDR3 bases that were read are TGTGCCAGCAGCACGAGACAGGGCGGGGAGACC. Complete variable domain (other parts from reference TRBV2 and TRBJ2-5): EPEVTQTPSHQVTQMGQEVILRCVPISNHLYFYWYRQILGQKVEFLVSFYNNEISEKSEIFDDQFSVERPDGSNFTLKIRSTKLEDSAMYFCASSTRQGGETQYFGPGTRLLVL.